The rows below give T cell receptor beta chains drawn from one sample of a study of T cell changes during pregnancy in multiple sclerosis. Clones were sequenced by immunoSEQ multiplex PCR, and TCRdb holds only the in-frame ones, with some missing. This table holds around 80,000 clones, just over 90% found once. This material consisted of peripheral blood, taken before pregnancy. The receptors shown here come from a female donor with multiple sclerosis, enrolled in a pregnancy study. Each CDR3 is given with its conserved first and last residue. The D gene is left open where the match is weak. Only part of the rows carry a size: once, few, many, or a class if the clone is expanded.

>-|TRBJ2-7|14|-|TRBV6-1
CASSRSGHAYEQYF
TGTGCCAGCAGTCGGAGCGGTCATGCCTACGAGCAGTACTTC
>-|TRBJ2-7|15|TRBD2|TRBV27
CASSLTASGRFEQYF
TGTGCCAGCAGTTTAACGGCTAGCGGGAGGTTCGAGCAGTACTTC
>-|TRBJ2-1|16|-|TRBV19
CASSMSGGTSYNEQFF
TGTGCCAGTAGTATGTCGGGTGGCACCTCCTACAATGAGCAGTTCTTC
>-|TRBJ2-7|14|TRBD1|TRBV2
CASSGPGQSDEQYF
TGTGCCAGCAGCGGCCCGGGACAGTCCGACGAGCAGTACTTC
>-|TRBJ2-7|12|TRBD2|TRBV30
CAWRGGTWEQYF
TGTGCCTGGAGGGGGGGGACCTGGGAGCAGTACTTC
>-|TRBJ2-3|16|TRBD2|TRBV28
CASSLGTSGRTDTQYF
TGTGCCAGCAGTTTAGGGACTAGCGGGCGTACAGATACGCAGTATTTT
>-|TRBJ2-7|13|-|TRBV27
CASSLGVQGEQYF
TGTGCCAGCAGTTTAGGGGTTCAGGGCGAGCAGTACTTC
>-|TRBJ2-1|15|-|TRBV7-9
CASSLPRGVGNEQFF
TGTGCCAGCAGCTTACCCAGGGGGGTCGGCAATGAGCAGTTCTTC
>few|TRBJ1-5|14|-|TRBV6-1
CASSGTLSNQPQHF
TGTGCCAGCAGTGGGACACTTAGCAATCAGCCCCAGCATTTT
>-|TRBJ1-3|15|-|TRBV12-5
CASGPPPEAGNTIYF
TGTGCTAGTGGTCCTCCACCGGAGGCTGGAAACACCATATATTTT
>-|TRBJ2-1|12|-|TRBV27
CASSSPQDEQFF
TGTGCCAGCAGTTCCCCCCAGGATGAGCAGTTCTTC
>-|TRBJ1-1|15|-|TRBV5-1
CASSRSQDRNTEAFF
TGCGCCAGCAGCCGATCCCAGGACAGGAACACTGAAGCTTTCTTT
>-|TRBJ2-7|13|-|TRBV5-5
CASSLVGPYEQYF
TGTGCCAGCAGCTTGGTCGGTCCCTACGAGCAGTACTTC
>-|TRBJ2-7|15|TRBD1|TRBV13
CASSFNTGTGSEQYF
TGTGCCAGCAGCTTCAATACCGGGACAGGGTCCGAGCAGTACTTC
>-|TRBJ2-1|15|TRBD1|TRBV6-5
CASSYGTGGYNEQFF
TGTGCCAGCAGTTACGGGACAGGAGGCTACAATGAGCAGTTCTTC
>-|TRBJ2-1|11|TRBD2|TRBV20-1
CSASARDYEFF
TGCAGTGCTAGTGCTCGGGACTACGAGTTCTTC
>-|TRBJ2-1|15|-|TRBV7-2
CASSLAWSIYVEQFF
TGTGCCAGCAGCTTAGCTTGGTCTATTTACGTTGAGCAGTTCTTC
>-|TRBJ2-1|13|-|TRBV29-1
CSVEGLDKNEQFF
TGCAGCGTTGAAGGACTAGATAAGAATGAGCAGTTCTTC
>once|TRBJ2-5|15|TRBD1|TRBV5-6
CASSLRGQGEETQYF
TGTGCCAGCAGCTTGCGGGGACAGGGGGAAGAGACCCAGTACTTC
>-|TRBJ2-1|14|TRBD2|TRBV29-1
CSGGGTSGYNEQFF
TGCAGCGGGGGCGGGACTAGCGGCTACAATGAGCAGTTCTTC
>-|TRBJ2-3|15|TRBD2|TRBV10-3
CAISESSGITDTQYF
TGTGCCATCAGTGAGTCTAGCGGGATAACAGATACGCAGTATTTT
>-|TRBJ2-5|14|TRBD1|TRBV9
CASSSGTGLKTQYF
TGTGCCAGCAGCTCAGGGACAGGGTTAAAGACCCAGTACTTC
>-|TRBJ2-7|13|-|TRBV7-7
CASSPGLGYEQYF
TGTGCTAGCAGCCCCGGACTGGGCTACGAGCAGTACTTC
>-|TRBJ2-7|14|-|TRBV11-3
CASSPSEGTYEQYF
TGTGCCAGCAGCCCCTCGGAGGGGACCTACGAGCAGTACTTC
>-|TRBJ2-7|15|TRBD2|TRBV6-1
CASSEGTSGSYEQYF
TGTGCCAGCAGTGAAGGGACTAGCGGCTCCTACGAGCAGTACTTC
>-|TRBJ2-4|16|TRBD2|TRBV19
CASSTGLGLAKNIQYF
TGTGCCAGTAGTACGGGACTAGGGCTAGCCAAAAACATTCAGTACTTC
>-|TRBJ1-1|13|-|TRBV27
CASRSRVFTEAFF
TGTGCCAGCAGATCGAGGGTATTCACTGAAGCTTTCTTT
>-|TRBJ2-2|12|-|TRBV10-3
CATDQGAGELFF
TGTGCCACCGACCAGGGCGCCGGGGAGCTGTTTTTT
>once|TRBJ2-7|15|-|TRBV7-9
CASSLDRGIRYEQYF
TGTGCCAGCAGCTTAGACCGAGGGATTCGGTACGAGCAGTACTTC
>once|TRBJ1-5|15|-|TRBV30
CAWSHGQGSNQPQHF
TGTGCCTGGAGTCATGGGCAGGGAAGCAATCAGCCCCAGCATTTT
>-|TRBJ2-1|15|TRBD2|TRBV4-2
CASSQDGTSGNEQFF
TGTGCCAGCAGCCAAGATGGGACTAGCGGGAATGAGCAGTTCTTC
>once|TRBJ2-3|16|TRBD1|TRBV13
CASSNWTGEATDTQYF
TGTGCCAGCAGCAATTGGACAGGGGAAGCCACAGATACGCAGTATTTT
>-|TRBJ2-7|12|TRBD2|TRBV2
CASRLAGDEQYF
TGTGCCAGCAGGCTAGCGGGAGACGAGCAGTACTTC
>-|TRBJ2-2|15|TRBD2|TRBV2
CASSETSGNTGELFF
TGTGCCAGCAGTGAGACTAGCGGGAACACCGGGGAGCTGTTTTTT
>-|TRBJ2-7|14|TRBD2|TRBV6-5
CASIPSGRANEQYF
TGTGCCAGCATTCCAAGCGGGAGGGCCAACGAGCAGTACTTC
>-|TRBJ2-7|14|-|TRBV6-5
CASSFGVDAYEQYF
TGTGCCAGCAGTTTCGGGGTAGATGCCTACGAGCAGTACTTC
>once|TRBJ2-1|13|-|TRBV29-1
CSVVELTYNEQFF
TGCAGCGTTGTGGAGTTAACCTACAATGAGCAGTTCTTC
>-|TRBJ1-2|15|TRBD1|TRBV13
CASSLVRQGAIGYTF
TGTGCCAGCAGCTTAGTGAGACAGGGGGCTATCGGCTACACCTTC
>-|TRBJ2-7|14|-|TRBV7-6
CASSLWEFGYEQYF
TGTGCCAGCAGCTTATGGGAGTTCGGGTACGAGCAGTACTTC